These 14 T cell receptor beta chains were sequenced from one sample in a study of T-cell reconstitution after alpha-beta-depleted transplantation in children. Unique molecular identifiers were incorporated during preparation of the TCRbeta library. TCRdb re-called the PCR reads through MiXCR, storing one row per CDR3 protein. The sample contains roughly 220,000 distinct CDR3 sequences, around 12% of which appear only once. The starting material was PBMCs from the stem cell graft donor, obtained from the stem cell graft. The receptors were gathered from a human donor who donated a stem cell graft to a child with acute lymphoblastic leukemia.

CDR3 nucleotide sequence: TGTGCCAGCAGTGAATCCCCTATGGCGGCTTTGGGAGAGACCCAGTACTTC. This encodes CASSESPMAALGETQYF. The chain couples TRBV6-1 to TRBJ2-5; no reliable D call. The V gene lost 2 bases and the J gene lost 4 bases, with 20 bases spanning the gap. This CDR3 region has 17 residues. CDR1 and CDR2 from the germline V gene are MNHNS and SASEGT.

There are many counts of this clonotype. The V and J genes are TRBV12-3 or TRBV12-4 and TRBJ2-7; weak D call: TRBD1 (6 bases). CDR3 length: 14 residues. V lost 6 bases to trimming and J lost 6 bases, with 18 bases between them. The CDR3 here is CASRETGPNTEQYF. The CDR3 DNA is TGTGCCAGCAGGGAGACAGGACCGAATACCGAGCAGTACTTC.

This clonotype was counted ten times or more. The genes are TRBV11-2 and TRBJ2-3; 11 bases are a match to TRBD2. The V and J ends lost 4 bases and 0 bases, in that order; junction bases with no gene match: 9. This CDR3 contains 18 residues. Germline CDR1 and CDR2: SGHAT and FQNNGV. The DNA for the CDR3 is TGTGCCAGCAGCTCGCCATCCAGACTAGCGGGGAGCACAGATACGCAGTATTTT. Its protein is CASSSPSRLAGSTDTQYF.

In its sample, this clonotype was seen many times. The chain links TRBV28 to TRBJ1-5; the match to TRBD1 covers 10 bases. The germline V gene has CDR1 MDHEN and CDR2 SYDVKM. The CDR3 length is 16 residues. The V and J ends lost 6 bases and 0 bases, in that order; junction bases with no gene match: 5. CDR3 in DNA: TGTGCCAGCAGACCAGGGACAGGGGTTAGCAATCAGCCCCAGCATTTT. Translated, it gives CASRPGTGVSNQPQHF.

This clonotype has ten or more counts. The V gene is TRBV20-1, the J gene TRBJ1-5; D is uncertain. V was shortened by 6 bases and J by 5 bases, with 11 bases between the two germline ends. CDR3 length: 12 residues. From germline, CDR1 is DFQATT and CDR2 SNEGSKA (reference sequence). The CDR3 sequence is CSAARADQPQHF. The CDR3 bases are TGCAGTGCCGCGAGGGCGGATCAGCCCCAGCATTTT.

This clonotype was observed many times. CDR3 DNA sequence: TGTGCCAGCAGCGTAAGTGACAATGAGCAGTTCTTC. Encoded protein: CASSVSDNEQFF. The V call is TRBV9, the J call TRBJ2-1; no clear D gene. Germline CDR1 and CDR2: SGDLS and YYNGEE. The ends were cut back, 1 base at V and 5 bases at J, with 4 bases in the middle. The CDR3 consists of 12 residues. Together with reference TRBV9 and TRBJ2-1, the CDR3 gives the full variable domain: DSGVTQTPKHLITATGQRVTLRCSPRSGDLSVYWYQQSLDQGLQFLIQYYNGEERAKGNILERFSAQQFPDLHSELNLSSLELGDSALYFCASSVSDNEQFFGPGTRLTVL.

For this clonotype: With a much larger clone just one base away, this may be a read error. The chain combines TRBV13 with TRBJ2-3; 8 nucleotides agree with TRBD2. This CDR3 is 19 amino acids long. Per germline, CDR1 PRHDT and CDR2 FYEKMQ (reference sequence). The CDR3 region is CAISPWTQILAGSTDTQYF. DNA of the CDR3: TGTGCCATCAGCCCCTGGACTCAGATCCTAGCGGGCAGCACAGATACGCAGTATTTT.

This clonotype was picked up many times. The chain joins TRBV5-5 to TRBJ1-4; a possible D gene is TRBD1 (6 bases). Trimming pared 5 bases from V and 6 bases from J, leaving 17 bases between. CDR1 is SGHKS, CDR2 YYEKEE, per germline (reference sequence). The CDR3 is 15 amino acids. The CDR3 DNA reads as TGTGCCAGCAGATTCATAGGACAGAGTGATGAAAAACTGTTTTTT. Its protein product is CASRFIGQSDEKLFF.

This clonotype was recorded many times. The chain couples TRBV6-1 to TRBJ2-7, with D tentatively TRBD1 or TRBD2 (5 bases each). CDR1 and CDR2 (germline): MNHNS, SASEGT. V gave up 3 bases and J gave up 0 bases, with 6 bases separating them. The CDR3 sequence is 13 residues long. The CDR3 DNA reads TGTGCCAGCAGTGACGGGGCCTCCTACGAGCAGTACTTC. It codes for CASSDGASYEQYF.

Worth noting for this clonotype: A single base separates this from a much larger clone, so it may be a read error. This chain uses TRBV4-2 with TRBJ1-5; perhaps TRBD1 as D (5 bases). The CDR3 contains 13 residues. Germline assignment: CDR1 LGHNA and CDR2 YNFKEQ. The CDR3: CASRGDRNQPHHF. The CDR3 bases are TGTGCCAGCCGCGGGGACCGCAATCAGCCCCATCATTTT.

This clonotype was seen at least ten times. The chain is built from TRBV7-8 and TRBJ2-2; D gene unclear. Per germline, CDR1 SGHVS and CDR2 FQNEAQ. This CDR3 region has 13 residues. V lost 6 bases and J lost 1, with 6 bases in between. This chain's CDR3 is CASSLKNTGELFF. The DNA for the CDR3 is TGTGCCAGCAGTCTTAAGAACACCGGGGAGCTGTTTTTT.

This rearrangement joins TRBV20-1 to TRBJ2-3; TRBD2 matches 10 bases. The CDR3 extends over 17 amino acids. With 0 bases clipped from V and 5 bases from J, the junction kept 11 bases outside the gene matches. Germline V gene data show CDR1 as DFQATT and CDR2 as SNEGSKA (reference sequence). The CDR3 nucleotides read TGCAGTGCTAGAGATTTAGCGGGGGGCCTAAGGGGAGATACGCAGTATTTT. Translation gives CSARDLAGGLRGDTQYF.

There are many counts of this clonotype. The rearrangement uses TRBV20-1 and TRBJ1-1; TRBD1 might be the D (6 bases). CDR1 and CDR2 from the germline V gene are DFQATT and SNEGSKA (reference sequence). The CDR3 has 10 amino acids. V dropped 7 bases and J dropped 10 bases, with 13 bases sitting between them. The CDR3 region is CSVPGARAFF. DNA of the CDR3: TGCAGTGTACCGGGGGCAAGAGCTTTCTTT.

This chain uses TRBV19 with TRBJ2-2, with 11 bases identical to TRBD1. Germline CDR1 LNHDA, CDR2 SQIVND (reference sequence). V gave up 4 bases and J gave up 6 bases; unmatched junction bases: 4. This CDR3 comprises 15 residues. CDR3 loop: CASSKGQGAPGELFF. The CDR3 DNA follows: TGTGCCAGTAGTAAAGGACAGGGGGCACCCGGGGAGCTGTTTTTT.